One and the same sample provided the 18 T cell receptor beta chains below, sequenced in a study of blood T cell repertoires in COVID-19. Clones were read by immunoSEQ multiplex PCR, and TCRdb kept only the in-frame ones, dropping some. The data hold about 120,000 clones, with around 79% observed a single time. The sample was peripheral blood. The receptor source for this set is a man aged 65-85 years with acute or convalescent COVID-19.

V gene TRBV6-2 or TRBV6-3 combines with J gene TRBJ1-1, with 8 bases fitting TRBD1. CDR3 length: 13 amino acids. V trimming: 1 base; J trimming: 5 bases; junction bases outside the gene matches: 0. From germline, CDR1 is MNHEY and CDR2 SVGEGT. CDR3 sequence: CASSYWTGTEAFF. CDR3 DNA: TGTGCCAGCAGTTACTGGACAGGGACTGAAGCTTTCTTT.

The chain links TRBV29-1 to TRBJ2-2, with 9 bases fitting TRBD2. V shed 6 bases, J shed 6 bases, and the junction held 11 bases outside the gene matches. Germline V gene data show CDR1 as SQVTM and CDR2 as ANQGSEA. The CDR3 is 15 amino acids. The DNA of the CDR3 is TGCAGCGTGGGGCAGCGGGGGGCTGGTCCCGGGGAGCTGTTTTTT. Translating gives CSVGQRGAGPGELFF.

This chain uses TRBV19 with TRBJ2-5, with 9 positions matching TRBD1. This CDR3 is 15 amino acids long. The V gene's germline CDR1 is LNHDA and CDR2 SQIVND (reference sequence). V lost 6 bases to trimming and J lost 2 bases; unmatched junction nucleotides: 7. CDR3 in DNA: TGTGCCAGTAGGTTACAGGGGGCTTCACAAGAGACCCAGTACTTC. Translation gives CASRLQGASQETQYF. The full variable domain, in which reference TRBV19 and TRBJ2-5 provide the parts outside the CDR3, is DGGITQSPKYLFRKEGQNVTLSCEQNLNHDAMYWYRQDPGQGLRLIYYSQIVNDFQKGDIAEGYSVSREKKESFPLTVTSAQKNPTAFYLCASRLQGASQETQYFGPGTRLLVL.

The chain couples TRBV7-2 to TRBJ1-2, with no clear D. This CDR3 is 12 amino acids long. V was pared by 6 bases and J by 4 bases, with 9 bases between. The germline V gene encodes CDR1 SGHTA and CDR2 FQGNSA. The CDR3 protein is CASSFLSYGYTF. Here the CDR3 DNA reads TGTGCCAGCAGTTTTCTCTCCTATGGCTACACCTTC.

The J gene is TRBJ2-7, the V gene TRBV6-5; 7 nucleotides align to TRBD1. Germline CDR1 MNHEY, CDR2 SVGAGI. The CDR3 spans 16 residues. After removal of 4 bases from V and 2 bases from J, the junction contained 11 bases not matched to a gene. The CDR3 sequence is CASSLKVGTATYEQYF. CDR3 nucleotides: TGTGCCAGCAGTTTGAAGGTCGGGACAGCCACCTACGAGCAGTACTTC.

The chain links TRBV3-1 (or the pseudogene TRBV3-2) to TRBJ1-2, with D possibly being TRBD1 (6 bases). V lost 1 base, J lost 5 bases, and 8 bases lay in between. The CDR3 is made up of 13 amino acids. Per the germline V gene, CDR1 is LGHDT and CDR2 is YNNKEL (reference sequence). CDR3 nucleotides: TGTGCCAGCAGCCAAGGAACAGGGTATGGCTACACCTTC. Its translation is CASSQGTGYGYTF.

V is TRBV12-5 and J is TRBJ1-1; D is ambiguous. Per the germline V gene, CDR1 is LGHNT and CDR2 is FRNRAP. The CDR3 runs 16 residues. Trimming shortened V by 3 bases and J by 0 bases, and 14 bases separated the two germline ends. Here the CDR3 DNA reads TGTGCTAGTGGTTTTTCGACTTTAGGAGTGAACACTGAAGCTTTCTTT. Protein sequence: CASGFSTLGVNTEAFF.

The chain recombines TRBV6-5 with TRBJ1-2; D call uncertain. This CDR3 spans 15 amino acids. Germline CDR1 is MNHEY and CDR2 is SVGAGI. V lost 0 bases and J 1 base, leaving 9 bases between the germline ends. CDR3 region: CASSYSSGFNYGYTF. The CDR3 nucleotides read TGTGCCAGCAGTTACTCGTCGGGATTTAACTATGGCTACACCTTC.

V usage is TRBV18 and J usage is TRBJ2-5, with D possibly being TRBD1 (6 bases). V lost 6 bases and J 4 bases, leaving 12 bases between the germline ends. Germline-derived CDR1 and CDR2 are KGHSH and LQKENI. The CDR3 contains 13 residues. The CDR3 sequence: CASSYKTGETQYF. The CDR3 region has the DNA TGTGCCAGCTCTTACAAGACAGGAGAGACCCAGTACTTC.

The chain combines TRBV9 with TRBJ2-1; 11 bases align to TRBD2. The germline V gene has CDR1 SGDLS and CDR2 YYNGEE. This CDR3 spans 15 amino acids. V gave up 4 bases and J gave up 9 bases; unmatched junction bases: 9. The CDR3: CASSPLAGGQGEQFF. CDR3 sequence (DNA): TGTGCCAGCAGCCCTTTAGCGGGGGGGCAGGGTGAGCAGTTCTTC.

This chain connects TRBV9 to TRBJ1-5, with 7 bases aligning to TRBD1. With 2 bases clipped from V and 6 bases from J, the junction kept 17 bases outside the gene matches. The CDR3 length is 18 residues. Germline assignment: CDR1 SGDLS and CDR2 YYNGEE. The DNA of the CDR3 is TGTGCCAGCAGCGTCTCCGCCCATTTACAGGGGCAGTTTCAGCCCCAGCATTTT. This sequence encodes CASSVSAHLQGQFQPQHF. The variable domain in full, completed from reference TRBV9 and TRBJ1-5, reads DSGVTQTPKHLITATGQRVTLRCSPRSGDLSVYWYQQSLDQGLQFLIQYYNGEERAKGNILERFSAQQFPDLHSELNLSSLELGDSALYFCASSVSAHLQGQFQPQHFGDGTRLSIL.

This clone is a singleton in its sample. The rearrangement uses TRBV6-6 and TRBJ2-7; a possible D gene is TRBD2 (5 bases). Germline CDR1 and CDR2: MNHNY and SVGAGI (reference sequence). Trimming shortened V by 5 bases and J by 7 bases, and 15 bases separated the two germline ends. The length of the CDR3 is 13 residues. The CDR3 loop is CASSQTLPGEQYF. The CDR3 nucleotides read TGTGCCAGCAGTCAGACGTTACCGGGGGAGCAGTACTTC.

The CDR3 loop is CASSSTWNTGELFF. The CDR3 coding sequence is TGTGCCAGCAGCTCAACATGGAACACCGGGGAGCTGTTTTTT. V is TRBV11-1 and J is TRBJ2-2; no clear D gene. The V and J ends lost 4 bases and 1 base respectively, with 7 bases between them. The CDR3 totals 14 residues. The germline V gene has CDR1 SGHAT and CDR2 FQDESV (reference sequence).

J is TRBJ2-5 and V is TRBV27, with D perhaps TRBD1 (5 bases). CDR1 is MNHEY, CDR2 SMNVEV, per germline (reference sequence). The CDR3 spans 11 residues. With 5 bases removed from V and 7 bases from J, the gap between germline ends came to 8 bases. The CDR3 spells CASSGQGTQYF. As DNA, the CDR3 is TGTGCCAGCAGTGGCCAGGGGACCCAGTACTTC.

The genes are TRBV19 and TRBJ2-3; a weak D match, TRBD2 (6 bases). Deletions cut 6 bases from V and 3 bases from J, with 13 bases between. The CDR3 spans 14 residues. Looked up from germline, CDR1 is LNHDA and CDR2 is SQIVND (reference sequence). CDR3: CASRAGLKTDTQYF. The CDR3 DNA follows: TGTGCCAGTAGGGCGGGGCTCAAGACAGATACGCAGTATTTT.

This clone was seen repeatedly, ten times or more. This chain connects TRBV5-6 to TRBJ2-3; D uncertain. V gave up 5 bases and J gave up 5 bases, with 21 bases separating them. The CDR3 totals 16 residues. The V gene's germline CDR1 is SGHDT and CDR2 YYEEEE. In DNA form, the CDR3 reads TGTGCCAGCAGAGGTGGTCGTTGGGCCGTGGAAGATACGCAGTATTTT. Its protein is CASRGGRWAVEDTQYF.

The gene calls are TRBV18 and TRBJ2-3; 13 nucleotides line up with TRBD2. Germline CDR1 and CDR2: KGHSH and LQKENI. CDR3 size: 17 residues. Trimming cost V 3 bases and J 1 base; bases outside gene matches: 4. CDR3 in amino acids: CASSPNGLAGGTDTQYF. CDR3 sequence (DNA): TGTGCCAGCTCACCGAACGGACTAGCGGGGGGCACAGATACGCAGTATTTT.

This chain links TRBV3-1 (or the pseudogene TRBV3-2) with TRBJ1-6; TRBD1 agrees at 8 bases. The CDR3 consists of 16 residues. Germline CDR1 is LGHDT and CDR2 is YNNKEL (reference sequence). Trimming took 4 bases from V and 7 from J; bases not matched to a gene: 9. CDR3 nucleotide sequence: TGTGCCAGCAGCCCTCGGGCAGGGGGCAGGAATTCACCCCTCCACTTT. Its translation: CASSPRAGGRNSPLHF.